A single sample gave rise to the 17 T cell receptor beta chains below, sequenced in a study of T cells in Graves' hyperthyroidism and ophthalmopathy. The source material, RNA transcripts, was used to amplify TCR beta CDR3 regions. Researchers ran a first-round RT-PCR on the TCR CDR3 using the HTBI primer set. MiXCR was run by TCRdb on the multiplex PCR reads, yielding one entry per CDR3 protein. The sample has approximately 400,000 distinct CDR3 sequences, 15% seen once. The sequencing input was blood. These TCRs come from a young woman with Graves' hyperthyroidism.

J is TRBJ2-1 and V is TRBV5-1; 9 nucleotides align to TRBD2. V dropped 4 bases and J dropped 5; count of bases not matched to a gene: 10. Germline CDR1 and CDR2: SGHRS and YFSETQ. This CDR3 is built from 16 residues. This CDR3 is CASSDPLAGKNNEQFF. The CDR3 nucleotides are TGCGCCAGCAGCGATCCACTAGCGGGCAAGAACAATGAGCAGTTCTTC.

The rearrangement joins TRBV2 to TRBJ2-6; D remains ambiguous. Germline loops: CDR1 SNHLY, CDR2 FYNNEI. V shed 5 bases and J shed 0 bases, with 11 bases lying between them. CDR3 length: 16 amino acids. The chain's CDR3 is CASSSQYISGANVLTF. The CDR3 nucleotides read TGTGCCAGCAGTTCCCAATATATCTCTGGGGCCAACGTCCTGACTTTC.

This clonotype appeared a few times. The chain employs TRBV11-3 and TRBJ2-3; 14 nucleotides match TRBD2. The V and J ends lost 4 bases and 2 bases, in that order; junction bases with no gene match: 5. The CDR3 consists of 17 residues. The germline gives CDR1 SGHNT, CDR2 YENEEA. This chain's CDR3 is CASSSGLAGVNTDTQYF. CDR3 bases: TGTGCCAGCAGCTCGGGACTAGCGGGAGTGAACACAGATACGCAGTATTTT.

At least ten counts were recorded for this clonotype. The J gene is TRBJ2-7, the V gene TRBV7-9, with D possibly TRBD1 on 6 matching bases. Per germline, CDR1 SEHNR and CDR2 FQNEAQ (reference sequence). The length of the CDR3 is 14 residues. Between the trimmed V and J ends, which lost 5 bases and 1 base, there was a span of 12 bases. CDR3 sequence: CASSPPQGSYEQYF. In DNA form, the CDR3 reads TGTGCCAGCAGCCCTCCTCAGGGGTCCTACGAGCAGTACTTC.

This clonotype has a count of ten or more. This sequence joins TRBV27 and TRBJ2-7; D unresolved. The length of the CDR3 is 13 residues. Trimming stripped 0 bases from V and 6 bases from J, with 9 bases between. Germline loops: CDR1 MNHEY, CDR2 SMNVEV (reference sequence). CDR3 residues: CASSLSPGPEQYF. The CDR3 DNA sequence: TGTGCCAGCAGTTTATCCCCAGGTCCCGAGCAGTACTTC.

This clonotype has at least ten counts. The chain couples TRBV18 to TRBJ1-2, with unresolved D. Germline assignment: CDR1 KGHSH and CDR2 LQKENI. Trimming stripped 2 bases from V and 4 bases from J, with 14 bases between. The CDR3 contains 15 residues. The CDR3 DNA sequence: TGTGCCAGCTCACCAACAACAGAGGTTCGCTATGGCTACACCTTC. This encodes CASSPTTEVRYGYTF.

In this sample, this clonotype turned up a few times. CDR3 protein: CASSHDRGLANEQFF. Here the CDR3 DNA reads TGTGCCAGTAGTCACGACAGGGGGCTGGCCAATGAGCAGTTCTTC. The rearrangement joins TRBV19 to TRBJ2-1; 10 positions agree with TRBD1. The J segment lost 6 bases and the V segment lost 5 bases, leaving 7 bases of the junction unmatched. Looked up from germline, CDR1 is LNHDA and CDR2 is SQIVND (reference sequence). The CDR3 has 15 residues.

The V call is TRBV11-3, the J call TRBJ2-1; TRBD1 agrees at 9 bases. CDR3 size: 15 residues. CDR1 and CDR2 from the germline V gene are SGHNT and YENEEA. The trim removed 4 bases at V and 9 bases at J, leaving 10 bases unmatched. The CDR3 spells CASSSGQGIFGEQFF. CDR3 nucleotides: TGTGCCAGCAGCTCCGGACAGGGGATCTTCGGTGAGCAGTTCTTC.

This clonotype was detected many times. The V and J genes are TRBV30 and TRBJ1-4, with TRBD1 identical over 12 bases. Per the germline V gene, CDR1 is GTSNPN and CDR2 is SVGIG (reference sequence). This CDR3 spans 14 amino acids. Trimming removed 3 bases from V and 7 bases from J; junction bases left unmatched: 3. This chain's CDR3 is CAWRGTGGSEKLFF. As DNA, the CDR3 is TGTGCCTGGAGAGGGACAGGGGGCTCTGAAAAACTGTTTTTT.

Of note for this clonotype: A read error may be the cause here, since a much bigger clone is one base away. This chain connects TRBV28 to TRBJ2-5; 7 positions match TRBD2. The germline gives CDR1 MDHEN, CDR2 SYDVKM. The CDR3 has 15 amino acids. CDR3 amino acids: CASSLLLAGQETRYF. The DNA for the CDR3 is TGTGCCAGCAGTTTACTTTTAGCGGGCCAAGAGACCCGGTACTTC. Filled out from reference TRBV28 and TRBJ2-5, the complete variable domain reads DVKVTQSSRYLVKRTGEKVFLECVQDMDHENMFWYRQDPGLGLRLIYFSYDVKMKEKGDIPEGYSVSREKKERFSLILESASTNQTSMYLCASSLLLAGQETRYFGPGTRLLVL.

This clonotype was recorded many times. This rearrangement joins TRBV24-1 to TRBJ2-1; weak D call: TRBD2 (6 bases). Germline CDR1 reads KGHDR; CDR2 reads SFDVKD. The V gene lost 1 base and the J gene lost 6 bases, with 9 bases spanning the gap. The CDR3 loop spans 14 amino acids. Here the CDR3 reads CATSDFAGSNEQFF. The DNA for the CDR3 is TGTGCCACCAGTGATTTCGCGGGATCCAATGAGCAGTTCTTC.

This clonotype was seen at least ten times. The genes are TRBV28 and TRBJ2-5, with 10 bases identical to TRBD2. With V trimmed by 8 bases and J by 2 bases, 2 bases remained unmatched. The CDR3 is 13 residues long. CDR1 is MDHEN and CDR2 is SYDVKM in the germline V gene. The CDR3 nucleotides read TGTGCCAGCGGGACTAGCGATCAAGAGACCCAGTACTTC. Translated: CASGTSDQETQYF. Based on the CDR3 plus reference TRBV28 and TRBJ2-5, the full variable domain is DVKVTQSSRYLVKRTGEKVFLECVQDMDHENMFWYRQDPGLGLRLIYFSYDVKMKEKGDIPEGYSVSREKKERFSLILESASTNQTSMYLCASGTSDQETQYFGPGTRLLVL.

This clonotype was found a few times. V and J are TRBV4-1 and TRBJ2-3; D not certain. The CDR3 totals 17 residues. Germline V gene sequence: CDR1 MGHRA, CDR2 YSYEKL. V was clipped by 1 base and J by 0 bases, with 14 bases between them. CDR3 nucleotide sequence: TGCGCCAGCAGCCAAGTCGGAAAGAGAGCTAGCACAGATACGCAGTATTTT. Translating it yields CASSQVGKRASTDTQYF.

This clonotype appeared many times. The chain links TRBV18 to TRBJ2-1; possibly TRBD2 for D (6 bases). Germline assignment: CDR1 KGHSH and CDR2 LQKENI. V dropped 0 bases and J dropped 0 bases, with 12 bases sitting between them. The CDR3 is made up of 17 amino acids. The CDR3 protein is CASSPPKAGSSYNEQFF. CDR3 sequence (DNA): TGTGCCAGCTCACCACCGAAGGCGGGGAGCTCCTACAATGAGCAGTTCTTC.

This clonotype occurred a few times. The chain joins TRBV7-2 to TRBJ1-5; 8 positions match TRBD1. J lost 2 bases, V lost 5 bases, and 8 bases had no gene match. The CDR3 runs to 16 residues. From germline, CDR1 is SGHTA and CDR2 FQGNSA. CDR3 nucleotide sequence: TGTGCCAGCAGCCAAGGTGGACAGGGAGGCAATCAGCCCCAGCATTTT. Protein: CASSQGGQGGNQPQHF.

The chain recombines TRBV5-6 with TRBJ2-7; tentatively, D is TRBD1 (6 bases). CDR3 length: 12 residues. Germline CDR1 reads SGHDT; CDR2 reads YYEEEE. V was cut by 2 bases and J by 4 bases, with 7 bases left in between. The CDR3 spells CASSFTGYEQYF. DNA for the CDR3: TGTGCCAGCAGCTTCACAGGGTACGAGCAGTACTTC.

This clonotype appeared a few times. The V call is TRBV9, the J call TRBJ1-5; D not resolved. The V gene lost 0 bases and the J gene lost 4 bases, with 8 bases spanning the gap. This CDR3 comprises 14 residues. Germline V lookup: CDR1 SGDLS, CDR2 YYNGEE. CDR3 in DNA: TGTGCCAGCAGCGTAGACCCCAGTAATCAGCCCCAGCATTTT. Translation gives CASSVDPSNQPQHF.